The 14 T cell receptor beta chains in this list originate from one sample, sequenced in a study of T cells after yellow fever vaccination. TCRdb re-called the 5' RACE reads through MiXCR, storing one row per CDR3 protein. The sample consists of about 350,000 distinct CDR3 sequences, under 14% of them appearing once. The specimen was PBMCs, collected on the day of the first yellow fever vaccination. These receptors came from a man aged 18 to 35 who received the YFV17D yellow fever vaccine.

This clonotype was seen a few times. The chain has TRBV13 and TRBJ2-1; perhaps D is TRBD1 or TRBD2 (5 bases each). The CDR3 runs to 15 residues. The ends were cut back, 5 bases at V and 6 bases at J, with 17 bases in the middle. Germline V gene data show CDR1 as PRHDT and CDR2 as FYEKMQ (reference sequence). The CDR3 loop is CASSPGPKKGNEQFF. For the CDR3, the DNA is TGTGCCAGCAGCCCGGGACCGAAAAAGGGCAATGAGCAGTTCTTC. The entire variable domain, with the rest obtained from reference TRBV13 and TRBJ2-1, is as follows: AAGVIQSPRHLIKEKRETATLKCYPIPRHDTVYWYQQGPGQDPQFLISFYEKMQSDKGSIPDRFSAQQFSDYHSELNMSSLELGDSALYFCASSPGPKKGNEQFFGPGTRLTVL.

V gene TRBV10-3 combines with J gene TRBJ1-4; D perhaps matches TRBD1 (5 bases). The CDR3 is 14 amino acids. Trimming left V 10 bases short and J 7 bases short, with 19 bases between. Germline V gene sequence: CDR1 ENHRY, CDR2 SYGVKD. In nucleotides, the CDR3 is TGTGCCAACAGAGGCGACAGTTGGGGTGAAAAACTGTTTTTT. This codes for CANRGDSWGEKLFF.

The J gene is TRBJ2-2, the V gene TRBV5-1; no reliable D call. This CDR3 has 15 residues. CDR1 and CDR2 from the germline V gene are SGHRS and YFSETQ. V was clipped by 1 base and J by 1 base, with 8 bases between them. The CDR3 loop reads CASSLTSQNTGELFF. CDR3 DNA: TGCGCCAGCAGCTTGACAAGTCAGAACACCGGGGAGCTGTTTTTT.

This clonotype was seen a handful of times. The CDR3 sequence: CASSLEGSSYNEQFF. The CDR3 DNA is TGTGCCAGCAGCTTAGAAGGGAGCTCCTACAATGAGCAGTTCTTC. The chain combines TRBV11-2 with TRBJ2-1; TRBD2 is a possible D gene (5 bases). The CDR3 consists of 15 residues. The germline gives CDR1 SGHAT, CDR2 FQNNGV. V was trimmed by 0 bases and J by 0 bases, leaving 6 bases between them.

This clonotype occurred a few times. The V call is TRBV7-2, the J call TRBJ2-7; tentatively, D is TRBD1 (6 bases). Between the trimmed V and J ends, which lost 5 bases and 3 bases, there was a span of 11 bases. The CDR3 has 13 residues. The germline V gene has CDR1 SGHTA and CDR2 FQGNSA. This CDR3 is CASSLGQYYEQYV. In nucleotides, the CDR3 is TGTGCCAGCAGCCTCGGACAGTACTACGAGCAGTACGTC.

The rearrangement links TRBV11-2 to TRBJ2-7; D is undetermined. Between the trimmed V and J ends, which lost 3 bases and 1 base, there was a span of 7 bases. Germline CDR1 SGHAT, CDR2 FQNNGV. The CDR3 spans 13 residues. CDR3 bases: TGTGCCAGCAGCTTGACAAGGTCCTACGAGCAGTACTTC. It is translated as CASSLTRSYEQYF.

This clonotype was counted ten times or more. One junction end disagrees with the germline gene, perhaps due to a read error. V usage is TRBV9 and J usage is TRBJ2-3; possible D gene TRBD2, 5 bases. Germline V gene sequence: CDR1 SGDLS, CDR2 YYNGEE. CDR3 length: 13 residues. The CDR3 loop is CASSVGGTDTQYF. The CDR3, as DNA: TGCGCCAGCAGCGTCGGGGGCACAGATACGCAGTATTTT.

The CDR3 DNA reads TGTGCCAGCAGTCGACTAGCGGGGGATTACGAGCAGTACTTC. Its protein is CASSRLAGDYEQYF. This sequence joins TRBV27 and TRBJ2-7; 12 bases map to TRBD2. With V trimmed by 5 bases and J by 4 bases, 3 bases remained unmatched. This CDR3 is 14 amino acids long. Germline V gene sequence: CDR1 MNHEY, CDR2 SMNVEV (reference sequence).

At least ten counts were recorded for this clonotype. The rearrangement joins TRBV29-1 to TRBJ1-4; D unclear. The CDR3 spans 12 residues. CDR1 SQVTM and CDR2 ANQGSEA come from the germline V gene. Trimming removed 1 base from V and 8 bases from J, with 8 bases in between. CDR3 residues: CSVEGSEEKLFF. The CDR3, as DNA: TGCAGCGTTGAAGGGTCAGAGGAAAAACTGTTTTTT.

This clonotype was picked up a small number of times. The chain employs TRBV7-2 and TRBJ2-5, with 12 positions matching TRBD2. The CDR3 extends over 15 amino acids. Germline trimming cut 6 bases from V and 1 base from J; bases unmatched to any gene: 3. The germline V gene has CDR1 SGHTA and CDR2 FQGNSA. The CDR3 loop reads CASRMTSGSQETQYF. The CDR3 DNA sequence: TGTGCCAGCAGAATGACTAGCGGGAGCCAAGAGACCCAGTACTTC.

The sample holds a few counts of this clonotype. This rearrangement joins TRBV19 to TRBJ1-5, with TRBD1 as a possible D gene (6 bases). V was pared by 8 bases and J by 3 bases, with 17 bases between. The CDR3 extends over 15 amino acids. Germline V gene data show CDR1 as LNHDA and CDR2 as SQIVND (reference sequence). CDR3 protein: CASEYRAGFNQPQHF. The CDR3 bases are TGTGCCAGTGAGTACAGGGCTGGTTTCAATCAGCCCCAGCATTTT.

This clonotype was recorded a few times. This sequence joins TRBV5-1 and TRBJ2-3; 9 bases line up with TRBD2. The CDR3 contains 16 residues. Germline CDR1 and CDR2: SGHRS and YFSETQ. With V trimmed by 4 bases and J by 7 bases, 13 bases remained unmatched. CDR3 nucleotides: TGCGCCAGCAGCCCGACCGGAGCGGGGGGCCCTAATACGCAGTATTTT. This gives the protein CASSPTGAGGPNTQYF.

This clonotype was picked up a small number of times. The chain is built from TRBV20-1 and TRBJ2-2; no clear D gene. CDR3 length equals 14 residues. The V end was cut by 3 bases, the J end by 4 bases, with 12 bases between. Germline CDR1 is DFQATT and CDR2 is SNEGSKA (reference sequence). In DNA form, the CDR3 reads TGCAGTGCTAGCCCCTCATCCGGCACCGGGGAGCTGTTTTTT. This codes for CSASPSSGTGELFF.

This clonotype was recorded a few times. The CDR3 nucleotides are TGTGCCACCAAACCACAGATCCTTGCCTACGAGCAGTACGTC. It is translated as CATKPQILAYEQYV. V gene TRBV2 combines with J gene TRBJ2-7; no reliable D call. Trimming took 10 bases from V and 2 from J, leaving 18 bases between them. The CDR3 covers 14 residues. The germline gives CDR1 SNHLY, CDR2 FYNNEI.